This T cell receptor (beta chain) was captured by sequencing in a study of T cells in Graves' hyperthyroidism and ophthalmopathy. Reasons for excluding patients were uncontrolled infection, other autoimmune disease, pregnancy or lactation. TCR beta CDR3 sequences were amplified from RNA transcripts. First-round RT-PCR with HTBI primers amplified the TCR CDR3 region. TCRdb reanalysed the multiplex PCR reads using MiXCR and keeps one entry per CDR3 protein. Of 500,000 to 800,000 distinct CDR3 sequences listed, 45% are singletons. Trimming took 5 bases from V and 1 from J, leaving 14 bases between them. Germline V lookup: CDR1 SQVTM, CDR2 ANQGSEA. The CDR3 runs 15 residues.

The clonotype originates from an adult man with Graves' disease, either hyperthyroidism or ophthalmopathy (not recorded which). The rearrangement uses TRBV29-1 and TRBJ1-4; D call uncertain. Source material: peripheral blood or thyroid tissue (not recorded which). As DNA, the CDR3 is TGCAGCGTTTTGAGGGAGACTGGAACTAATGAAAAACTGTTTTTT. Translation: CSVLRETGTNEKLFF.